These 21 T cell receptor beta chains were all obtained from the same sample, sequenced in a study of blood T cell repertoires in COVID-19. Sequencing used immunoSEQ multiplex PCR; TCRdb keeps in-frame clones, though not all of them. The sample yields approximately 170,000 clones, about 86% seen once. The sequencing input was peripheral blood. The origin of the receptors is a man between 18 and 35 years old with active or convalescent COVID-19.

The chain joins TRBV5-3 to TRBJ2-1; 10 bases are shared with TRBD2. TRBV5-3 qualifies as an ORF whose function is uncertain. The CDR3 length is 18 residues. Germline trimming cut 1 base from V and 0 bases from J; bases unmatched to any gene: 7. The CDR3 nucleotides read TGTGCCAGAAGCTTGTTTAGCGGGAGGACGAGCTCCTACAATGAGCAGTTCTTC. Its protein product is CARSLFSGRTSSYNEQFF.

The chain links TRBV28 to TRBJ2-2; D is possibly TRBD1 (5 bases). There are 14 residues in the CDR3. The V gene's germline CDR1 is MDHEN and CDR2 SYDVKM. V was clipped by 4 bases and J by 2 bases, with 8 bases between them. The CDR3 DNA follows: TGTGCCAGCAGTTCCAGGGCAAACACCGGGGAGCTGTTTTTT. Protein sequence: CASSSRANTGELFF. The complete variable domain, with remaining parts taken from reference TRBV28 and TRBJ2-2, reads DVKVTQSSRYLVKRTGEKVFLECVQDMDHENMFWYRQDPGLGLRLIYFSYDVKMKEKGDIPEGYSVSREKKERFSLILESASTNQTSMYLCASSSRANTGELFFGEGSRLTVL.

The table lists this clone with a count of one. The chain joins TRBV10-1 to TRBJ2-3; a possible D gene is TRBD1 (5 bases). The V gene's germline CDR1 is WNHNN and CDR2 SYGVQD (reference sequence). This CDR3 comprises 12 residues. Deletions cut 6 bases from V and 3 bases from J, with 7 bases between. The CDR3 bases are TGCGCCAGCAGAGGGGTTACAGATACGCAGTATTTT. As protein: CASRGVTDTQYF.

This chain joins TRBV6-5 and TRBJ2-1, with a tentative D call TRBD2 (6 bases). The CDR3 extends over 10 amino acids. CDR1 and CDR2 from the germline V gene are MNHEY and SVGAGI. V was clipped by 8 bases and J by 7 bases, with 6 bases between them. The CDR3 spells CASGRNEQFF. CDR3 bases: TGTGCCAGCGGGAGGAATGAGCAGTTCTTC.

The CDR3 DNA reads as TGTGCCTGCTCGGGACAGATCACCGGGGAGCTGTTTTTT. Protein sequence: CACSGQITGELFF. The chain recombines TRBV30 with TRBJ2-2, with 7 nucleotides matching TRBD1. Germline CDR1 is GTSNPN and CDR2 is SVGIG (reference sequence). With 6 bases clipped from V and 4 bases from J, the junction kept 5 bases outside the gene matches. The CDR3 runs to 13 residues.

This clone has more than one count but fewer than ten. This chain links TRBV18 with TRBJ2-7; tentative D call: TRBD1 (6 bases). Trimming took 3 bases from V and 0 from J, leaving 9 bases between them. The CDR3 consists of 14 residues. Per the germline V gene, CDR1 is KGHSH and CDR2 is LQKENI. The CDR3 DNA reads as TGTGCCAGCTCACCCCTGGACAGCTCCTACGAGCAGTACTTC. Translating gives CASSPLDSSYEQYF.

This rearrangement joins TRBV25-1 to TRBJ1-6, with D perhaps matching TRBD1 (6 bases). V was trimmed by 3 bases and J by 4 bases, leaving 10 bases between them. This CDR3 has 15 residues. CDR1 is MGHDK and CDR2 is SYGVNS in the germline V gene. CDR3 loop: CASSDGGNYNSPLHF. CDR3 DNA sequence: TGTGCCAGCAGTGATGGGGGCAATTATAATTCACCCCTCCACTTT.

This clone was picked up a small number of times. V usage is TRBV5-1 and J usage is TRBJ1-1; 7 bases are a match to TRBD1. From germline, CDR1 is SGHRS and CDR2 YFSETQ. The CDR3 covers 14 residues. The J segment lost 0 bases and the V segment lost 5 bases, leaving 4 bases of the junction unmatched. CDR3 in DNA: TGCGCCAGCAGTCCGGACAGGATGAACACTGAAGCTTTCTTT. Translation: CASSPDRMNTEAFF.

This rearrangement joins TRBV19 to TRBJ2-4; 8 bases align to TRBD2. Germline V lookup: CDR1 LNHDA, CDR2 SQIVND (reference sequence). CDR3 length: 15 residues. V dropped 6 bases and J dropped 12; count of bases not matched to a gene: 16. In DNA, the CDR3 is TGTGCCAGTAGCCCCGTCGGGGGGGCCGTAGATAGTCAGTACTTC. Translation gives CASSPVGGAVDSQYF. The whole variable domain, filled in from reference TRBV19 and TRBJ2-4, reads DGGITQSPKYLFRKEGQNVTLSCEQNLNHDAMYWYRQDPGQGLRLIYYSQIVNDFQKGDIAEGYSVSREKKESFPLTVTSAQKNPTAFYLCASSPVGGAVDSQYFGAGTRLSVL.

The J gene is TRBJ1-2, the V gene TRBV18, with 8 bases matching TRBD1. V was pared by 5 bases and J by 3 bases, with 5 bases of the junction left unmatched. CDR3 size: 14 residues. Germline V gives CDR1 KGHSH, CDR2 LQKENI. CDR3 sequence reads: CASSGQQGDYGYTF. For the CDR3, the DNA is TGTGCCAGCTCAGGACAACAGGGGGACTATGGCTACACCTTC.

The chain has TRBV10-3 and TRBJ1-2, with TRBD1 matching 8 bases. CDR3 length equals 16 residues. Germline trimming cut 2 bases from V and 0 bases from J; bases unmatched to any gene: 5. Germline-derived CDR1 and CDR2 are ENHRY and SYGVKD. CDR3 coding DNA: TGTGCCATCAGTGAGCCCGACAGGGGAGCTAACTATGGCTACACCTTC. Its translation is CAISEPDRGANYGYTF.

V usage is TRBV27 and J usage is TRBJ1-2; D not certain. The V and J ends lost 5 bases and 2 bases respectively, with 9 bases between them. Germline assignment: CDR1 MNHEY and CDR2 SMNVEV (reference sequence). There are 13 residues in the CDR3. In nucleotides, the CDR3 is TGTGCCAGCAGTAATTCAGGAAACTATGGCTACACCTTC. Translation gives CASSNSGNYGYTF.

J is TRBJ2-2 and V is TRBV19, with D tentatively TRBD2 (5 bases). The CDR3 contains 13 residues. CDR1 and CDR2 (germline): LNHDA, SQIVND (reference sequence). Trimming cost V 1 base and J 5 bases, with 5 bases left between them. The CDR3 sequence is CASSIAGTGELFF. The CDR3 nucleotides read TGTGCCAGTAGTATAGCGGGAACCGGGGAGCTGTTTTTT.

V and J are TRBV5-5 and TRBJ1-1, with D uncertain. Deletions cut 4 bases from V and 3 bases from J, with 13 bases between. The CDR3 length is 14 residues. CDR1 is SGHKS and CDR2 is YYEKEE in the germline V gene (reference sequence). For the CDR3, the DNA is TGTGCCAGCAGCGTACAGAACAGCTACACTGAAGCTTTCTTT. This translates into CASSVQNSYTEAFF.

The rearrangement joins TRBV11-2 to TRBJ2-1; 9 bases agree with TRBD2. Germline values: CDR1 SGHAT, CDR2 FQNNGV. The trim removed 4 bases at V and 4 bases at J, leaving 5 bases unmatched. The CDR3 is 15 amino acids. CDR3 region: CASSSPSGVYNEQFF. The CDR3 DNA reads TGTGCCAGCAGCTCGCCTAGCGGGGTATACAATGAGCAGTTCTTC. The full variable domain, rest sourced from reference TRBV11-2 and TRBJ2-1, is EAGVAQSPRYKIIEKRQSVAFWCNPISGHATLYWYQQILGQGPKLLIQFQNNGVVDDSQLPKDRFSAERLKGVDSTLKIQPAKLEDSAVYLCASSSPSGVYNEQFFGPGTRLTVL.

The V call is TRBV9, the J call TRBJ1-2, with D possibly TRBD1 on 5 matching bases. Trimming cost V 3 bases and J 7 bases, with 19 bases left between them. CDR3 length equals 15 residues. Germline lookup yields CDR1 SGDLS and CDR2 YYNGEE. The CDR3 region is CASSASGGVFSGYTF. DNA of the CDR3: TGTGCCAGCAGCGCCTCTGGAGGGGTTTTCAGTGGCTACACCTTC.

The chain carries TRBV27 and TRBJ2-5; D is possibly TRBD1 (6 bases). The germline V and J ends were trimmed by 6 bases and 1 base, with 6 bases remaining between them. Germline CDR1 MNHEY, CDR2 SMNVEV (reference sequence). CDR3 size: 12 residues. The CDR3 coding sequence is TGTGCCAGCAGGGGGGCCCAAGAGACCCAGTACTTC. It yields the protein CASRGAQETQYF.

This clone was seen at least ten times. The J gene is TRBJ2-2, the V gene TRBV7-9; TRBD1 matches 7 bases. Germline CDR1 and CDR2: SEHNR and FQNEAQ (reference sequence). The CDR3 runs to 14 residues. Germline trimming cut 5 bases from V and 4 bases from J; bases unmatched to any gene: 4. The CDR3 sequence: CASSGQDPTGELFF. CDR3 DNA sequence: TGTGCCAGCAGCGGACAGGACCCCACCGGGGAGCTGTTTTTT. Using reference TRBV7-9 and TRBJ2-2 for the parts outside the CDR3, the full variable domain is DTGVSQNPRHKITKRGQNVTFRCDPISEHNRLYWYRQTLGQGPEFLTYFQNEAQLEKSRLLSDRFSAERPKGSFSTLEIQRTEQGDSAMYLCASSGQDPTGELFFGEGSRLTVL.

Notes on this clone: The junction departs from the called germline gene at one end, perhaps through a read error. The chain couples TRBV11-3 to TRBJ2-7, with D perhaps TRBD1 (7 bases). This CDR3 is 16 amino acids long. The germline V gene has CDR1 SGHNT and CDR2 YENEEA. CDR3 nucleotides: TGTGCCAGCAGTTTAGGAGGGGGCACGGATCCCTACGAGCAGTACTTC. Protein sequence: CASSLGGGTDPYEQYF.

The chain carries TRBV5-1 and TRBJ2-1, with TRBD2 identical over 11 bases. This CDR3 is 17 amino acids long. Germline CDR1 reads SGHRS; CDR2 reads YFSETQ. J gave up 0 bases and V 0 bases, and 2 bases lay outside the gene matches. The CDR3 DNA is TGCGCCAGCAGCTTGGGACTAGCGGGGAGCTCCTACAATGAGCAGTTCTTC. Translated, it gives CASSLGLAGSSYNEQFF.

The CDR3 here is CASSLASQGTNYGYTF. The CDR3 DNA reads TGTGCCAGCAGCTTAGCTTCGCAGGGTACTAACTATGGCTACACCTTC. The chain combines TRBV7-2 with TRBJ1-2; a weak D match, TRBD1 (5 bases). The CDR3 spans 16 residues. Germline V gene sequence: CDR1 SGHTA, CDR2 FQGNSA. Trimming took 0 bases from V and 0 from J, leaving 11 bases between them.